This T cell receptor beta chain originates from a study of PD-L1 blockade in urothelial cancer. Study summary: Typically, measured as a median, blood samples had about 140,000 T cells.

The cohort comprised individuals with locally advanced or metastatic urothelial carcinoma. Method: immunoSEQ multiplex PCR; TCRdb's copy keeps in-frame clones and lacks some. The profile shows approximately 39,000 clones, around 89% of them singletons. This clone was detected once. Losses at the gene ends were 3 bases for V and 10 bases for J; bases not matched to a gene: 7. This CDR3 spans 13 amino acids. Germline assignment: CDR1 SEHNR and CDR2 FQNEAQ (reference sequence). This TCR was sampled from a man aged 55 to 70 with urothelial cancer. Sample: PBMCs, taken around atezolizumab (anti-PD-L1) treatment. This chain links TRBV7-9 with TRBJ1-2, with 8 nucleotides matching TRBD1. CDR3: CASSFQGQATYTF. The CDR3 DNA follows: TGTGCCAGCAGCTTCCAGGGACAGGCGACCTACACCTTC.